The clone carrying this TCR beta chain has ten or more counts. CDR1 and CDR2 (germline): SGHTA, FQGNSA. CDR3 length equals 14 residues. V was trimmed by 2 bases and J by 1 base, leaving 8 bases between them. The data were obtained in a study of T cells in Graves' hyperthyroidism and ophthalmopathy. RNA transcripts gave rise to amplified TCR beta CDR3 regions. The HTBI set primed first-round TCR CDR3 RT-PCR. Via MiXCR, TCRdb re-called the multiplex PCR reads, giving one row per CDR3 protein. The profile shows some 300,000 distinct CDR3 sequences, around 20% of them singletons. V and J are TRBV7-2 and TRBJ1-1; D gene ambiguous. The specimen was blood. This clonotype originated in a man aged 45-60 years with Graves' ophthalmopathy. The CDR3 region has the DNA TGTGCCAGCAGCTTAATACCACAGAACACTGAAGCTTTCTTT. It translates to CASSLIPQNTEAFF.